One and the same sample provided the 12 T cell receptor beta chains below, sequenced in a study of blood T cell repertoires in COVID-19. Method: immunoSEQ multiplex PCR; TCRdb's copy keeps in-frame clones and lacks some. The profile shows some 150,000 clones, over 70% of them singletons. The sequenced sample was PBMCs or T cells enriched from blood (not recorded which). The source of these receptors is a woman in her 50s in a cohort exposed to, infected with or recovered from COVID-19 (not recorded which).

Points on this clone: Sequence at one end of the junction differs from germline and may be a read error. The chain uses TRBV7-7 and TRBJ1-3; no clear D gene. This CDR3 has 15 residues. Germline CDR1 and CDR2: SSHAT and FNYEAQ (reference sequence). The CDR3: CASSLARGSGNTIYF. The CDR3, as DNA: TGTGCTAGCAGCTTAGCCCGGGGATCTGGAAACACCATATATTTT. Full variable domain (missing parts from reference TRBV7-7 and TRBJ1-3): GAGVSQSPRYKVTKRGQDVTLRCDPISSHATLYWYQQALGQGPEFLTYFNYEAQPDKSGLPSDRFSAERPEGSISTLTIQRTEQRDSAMYRCASSLARGSGNTIYFGEGSWLTVV.

The genes are TRBV7-2 and TRBJ2-7; tentatively, D is TRBD1 (5 bases). The germline gives CDR1 SGHTA, CDR2 FQGNSA. V lost 7 bases and J 0 bases, leaving 10 bases between the germline ends. The CDR3 extends over 13 amino acids. The CDR3 loop is CASMDTRSYEQYF. The CDR3 DNA follows: TGTGCCAGCATGGACACCCGCTCCTACGAGCAGTACTTC.

The chain uses TRBV7-2 and TRBJ2-1; D unresolved. Between the trimmed V and J ends, which lost 0 bases and 11 bases, there was a span of 14 bases. The CDR3 totals 14 residues. Germline V gene sequence: CDR1 SGHTA, CDR2 FQGNSA. CDR3 sequence (DNA): TGTGCCAGCAGCTTAGCTCAGGCTTCAAAGAAGCAGTTCTTC. Translation: CASSLAQASKKQFF.

This chain joins TRBV30 and TRBJ1-2; D gene ambiguous. The V gene's germline CDR1 is GTSNPN and CDR2 SVGIG (reference sequence). V was pared by 1 base and J by 7 bases, with 7 bases between. The CDR3 sequence is 11 residues long. CDR3 protein: CAWSAGSGYTF. CDR3 DNA sequence: TGTGCCTGGAGTGCGGGGAGTGGCTACACCTTC.

The chain has TRBV28 and TRBJ2-3, with D hard to call. Germline V gene lookup returns CDR1 MDHEN and CDR2 SYDVKM. V shed 6 bases and J shed 2 bases, with 3 bases lying between them. This CDR3 contains 11 residues. The DNA of the CDR3 is TGTGCCAGCAGATACACAGATACGCAGTATTTT. Its protein product is CASRYTDTQYF.

This rearrangement joins TRBV5-1 to TRBJ2-1, with D uncertain. Germline V lookup: CDR1 SGHRS, CDR2 YFSETQ. This CDR3 spans 13 amino acids. Trimming shortened V by 4 bases and J by 4 bases, and 9 bases separated the two germline ends. CDR3 region: CASSPELYNEQFF. The CDR3 DNA reads TGCGCCAGCAGCCCGGAACTATACAATGAGCAGTTCTTC.

The chain carries TRBV4-1 and TRBJ2-7, with D possibly TRBD1 on 5 matching bases. V was clipped by 1 base and J by 0 bases, with 22 bases between them. This CDR3 is built from 19 residues. Germline lookup yields CDR1 MGHRA and CDR2 YSYEKL. As DNA, the CDR3 is TGCGCCAGCAGCCAAGTCCCCATCCGGACAATCATTTCCTCCTACGAGCAGTACTTC. Its translation is CASSQVPIRTIISSYEQYF.

The CDR3 DNA reads TGTGCCGGGGGGTACAAAATGAACACTGAAGCTTTCTTT. Translated, it gives CAGGYKMNTEAFF. This chain connects TRBV19 to TRBJ1-1; D is possibly TRBD1 (5 bases). Germline V gene lookup returns CDR1 LNHDA and CDR2 SQIVND (reference sequence). The CDR3 contains 13 residues. V was trimmed by 11 bases and J by 0 bases, leaving 13 bases between them.

This chain joins TRBV18 and TRBJ2-7; TRBD1 matches at 9 bases. This CDR3 is built from 15 residues. Germline values: CDR1 KGHSH, CDR2 LQKENI. Trimming at V came to 2 bases and at J to 4 bases, leaving 6 bases not matched to a gene. The CDR3 loop is CASSPAGTGRYEQYF. The CDR3 DNA sequence: TGTGCCAGCTCACCAGCCGGGACAGGGAGGTACGAGCAGTACTTC.

The count of this clone is one. The V call is TRBV28, the J call TRBJ2-3, with 11 bases lining up with TRBD2. Germline loops: CDR1 MDHEN, CDR2 SYDVKM. Unmatched junction bases numbered 5, after V lost 2 bases and J lost 4 bases. The CDR3 loop spans 16 amino acids. CDR3 amino acids: CASSLTSGRSADTQYF. The CDR3 nucleotides are TGTGCCAGCAGTTTAACTAGCGGGAGATCAGCAGATACGCAGTATTTT.

The chain combines TRBV5-1 with TRBJ2-5; 10 bases agree with TRBD2. Losses at the gene ends were 5 bases for V and 4 bases for J; bases not matched to a gene: 11. CDR1 and CDR2 (germline): SGHRS, YFSETQ. The CDR3 spans 16 residues. The CDR3 region is CASSGGGLAGAETQYF. CDR3 nucleotide sequence: TGCGCCAGCAGTGGGGGCGGGCTAGCGGGAGCAGAGACCCAGTACTTC.

The chain employs TRBV5-1 and TRBJ2-5; 10 nucleotides agree with TRBD1. Germline CDR1 and CDR2: SGHRS and YFSETQ. The CDR3 is 14 amino acids. V shed 4 bases, J shed 2 bases, and the junction held 2 bases outside the gene matches. The CDR3 bases are TGCGCCAGCAGCAGGGGACAGGGGCAAGAGACCCAGTACTTC. This translates into CASSRGQGQETQYF.